This TCR beta chain was identified during a study of cytomegalovirus exposure and HLA in healthy donors. About the research overall: Earlier sequencing of 150 million to 200 million T cells yielded roughly 120 million unique TCR beta sequences.

Both 60 Vbeta primers and 13 Jbeta primers went into the PCR. Profiled with immunoSEQ multiplex PCR; TCRdb holds only in-frame clones, not every one. This table holds about 190,000 clones, over 80% found once. Between the trimmed V and J ends, which lost 4 bases and 1 base, there was a span of 14 bases. The CDR3 is made up of 16 amino acids. Germline V CDR1 and CDR2: SGHKS, YYEKEE (reference sequence). V and J are TRBV5-5 and TRBJ2-2, with D possibly matching TRBD1 (5 bases). This sequence was found in a man aged 30 to 45 in good health and CMV-seronegative. Material: PBMCs. This CDR3 is CASSQAGSGNTGELFF. The CDR3, as DNA: TGTGCCAGCAGCCAGGCAGGGTCTGGGAACACCGGGGAGCTGTTTTTT.